These 21 T cell receptor beta chains were sequenced from one sample in a study of blood T cell repertoires in COVID-19 (TCRdb year 2020). The method was the immunoSEQ multiplex PCR assay. Sourced from immuneACCESS, this table was stored by TCRdb with only in-frame sequences that have V and J called. A share of the clones is absent; for the studies checked, an unresolved V gene accounts for under half, and the remainder has no known explanation. A total of about 210,000 clones appear in this sample, roughly 84% of them only once. The ten biggest clones cover approximately 2.4% of the sample. The sequencing input was peripheral blood. All receptors derive from a middle-aged man who had recovered from COVID-19.

The rearrangement joins TRBV7-9 to TRBJ2-5; D perhaps matches TRBD2 (6 bases). The CDR3 contains 12 residues. Germline V lookup: CDR1 SEHNR, CDR2 FQNEAQ (reference sequence). Trimming took off 6 bases at V and 5 bases at J, with 10 bases between the two ends. The CDR3 loop reads CASSGGEETQYF. The CDR3 DNA reads TGTGCCAGCAGTGGAGGGGAGGAGACCCAGTACTTC.

This chain connects TRBV5-8 to TRBJ2-7, with 8 positions matching TRBD2. Germline CDR1 SGHTS, CDR2 YDEGEE. V shed 0 bases, J shed 4 bases, and the junction held 12 bases outside the gene matches. CDR3 length: 17 amino acids. CDR3 bases: TGTGCCAGCAGCTTGGTCAAAAGCGGGAGATCCACGTACGAGCAGTACTTC. Protein sequence: CASSLVKSGRSTYEQYF.

This clone was observed once. The chain links TRBV19 to TRBJ1-2, with TRBD1 matching 7 bases. This CDR3 contains 14 residues. Germline V gives CDR1 LNHDA, CDR2 SQIVND (reference sequence). The trim removed 6 bases at V and 5 bases at J, leaving 9 bases unmatched. DNA for the CDR3: TGTGCCAGTAGGAGGGGACAGCCCCTTTATGGCTACACCTTC. Translated, it gives CASRRGQPLYGYTF.

The chain joins TRBV27 to TRBJ2-1; 9 bases are shared with TRBD2. With V trimmed by 4 bases and J by 1 base, 14 bases remained unmatched. This CDR3 contains 19 residues. Germline V gene lookup returns CDR1 MNHEY and CDR2 SMNVEV (reference sequence). The CDR3 sequence: CASSSYPRSGSISYNEQFF. The DNA for the CDR3 is TGTGCCAGCAGTTCTTACCCCCGTAGCGGGAGCATATCCTACAATGAGCAGTTCTTC.

The chain has TRBV7-7 and TRBJ2-5; 8 nucleotides align to TRBD1. Unmatched junction bases numbered 3, after V lost 1 base and J lost 2 bases. Germline V gene lookup returns CDR1 SSHAT and CDR2 FNYEAQ (reference sequence). CDR3 length: 15 amino acids. The CDR3 DNA sequence: TGTGCCAGCAGCTTAGGGACAGGGCCACAAGAGACCCAGTACTTC. It encodes CASSLGTGPQETQYF.

This clone was counted only a few times. The CDR3 bases are TGTGCCAGCAGCCGATTTAGCATACAGACAGGGTCTAACTATGGCTACACCTTC. Translation: CASSRFSIQTGSNYGYTF. The rearrangement links TRBV3-1 (or the pseudogene TRBV3-2) to TRBJ1-2, with 7 bases fitting TRBD1. V gave up 4 bases and J gave up 0 bases; unmatched junction bases: 14. Germline V lookup: CDR1 LGHDT, CDR2 YNNKEL (reference sequence). This CDR3 is built from 18 residues.

The CDR3 protein is CATSLAGGPGETQYF. In DNA form, the CDR3 reads TGTGCCACCAGCTTAGCGGGAGGGCCGGGAGAGACCCAGTACTTC. This sequence joins TRBV15 and TRBJ2-5, with 11 bases lining up with TRBD2. V gave up 5 bases and J gave up 4 bases; unmatched junction bases: 6. Germline CDR1 reads LNHNV; CDR2 reads YYDKDF (reference sequence). The CDR3 runs 15 residues.

CDR3 protein: CASSPTSETSGNTIYF. In nucleotides, the CDR3 is TGTGCCAGCTCACCGACCTCGGAGACCTCTGGAAACACCATATATTTT. This sequence joins TRBV18 and TRBJ1-3, with D hard to call. Trimming took 3 bases from V and 0 from J, leaving 12 bases between them. CDR3 size: 16 residues. From germline, CDR1 is KGHSH and CDR2 LQKENI. The variable domain in full, with the rest retrieved from reference TRBV18 and TRBJ1-3, is NAGVMQNPRHLVRRRGQEARLRCSPMKGHSHVYWYRQLPEEGLKFMVYLQKENIIDESGMPKERFSAEFPKEGPSILRIQQVVRGDSAAYFCASSPTSETSGNTIYFGEGSWLTVV.

Details on this clone: Other DNA sequences of this sample code for an identical CDR3. This chain joins TRBV15 and TRBJ2-7; 9 bases are a match to TRBD1. Germline loops: CDR1 LNHNV, CDR2 YYDKDF (reference sequence). The V gene end was trimmed by 4 bases and the J gene end by 3 bases; junction bases not matched to a gene: 1. This CDR3 is built from 13 residues. The CDR3 DNA reads as TGTGCCACCAGCACGGACAGGGGCTACGAGCAGTACTTC. Residues: CATSTDRGYEQYF.

This sequence joins TRBV6-5 and TRBJ1-4, with D perhaps TRBD1 (5 bases). Germline loops: CDR1 MNHEY, CDR2 SVGAGI. The CDR3 sequence is 15 residues long. Trimming removed 0 bases at V and 8 bases at J, with 13 bases between. For the CDR3, the DNA is TGTGCCAGCAGTTACTCCAGGGAAATCGGCGAAAAACTGTTTTTT. As protein: CASSYSREIGEKLFF.

CDR3 loop: CASSPPSHTEAFF. CDR3 DNA: TGTGCCAGCAGCCCCCCAAGCCACACTGAAGCTTTCTTT. The J gene is TRBJ1-1, the V gene TRBV6-5; the D is unclear. The CDR3 has 13 residues. Germline V gives CDR1 MNHEY, CDR2 SVGAGI. V dropped 6 bases and J dropped 3 bases, with 11 bases sitting between them.

The rearrangement uses TRBV30 and TRBJ1-6; tentatively, D is TRBD1 (6 bases). Trimming removed 3 bases from V and 7 bases from J, with 16 bases in between. Per germline, CDR1 GTSNPN and CDR2 SVGIG (reference sequence). The CDR3 runs 15 residues. This CDR3 reads CAWRRRQDGNSPLHF. In nucleotides, the CDR3 is TGTGCCTGGAGGCGGAGACAGGACGGAAATTCACCCCTCCACTTT.

The chain joins TRBV6-1 to TRBJ2-5; 9 bases align to TRBD1. The germline CDR1 and CDR2 sequences are MNHNS and SASEGT. The length of the CDR3 is 14 residues. Trimming took 1 base from V and 7 from J; bases not matched to a gene: 4. The CDR3 is CASSEGDRAVTQYF. DNA for the CDR3: TGTGCCAGCAGTGAAGGGGACAGGGCTGTGACCCAGTACTTC.

The chain links TRBV7-2 to TRBJ1-2; TRBD1 matches at 11 bases. Trimming at V came to 6 bases and at J to 0 bases, leaving 6 bases not matched to a gene. The CDR3 runs 16 residues. CDR1 and CDR2 from the germline V gene are SGHTA and FQGNSA. The CDR3 bases are TGTGCCAGCAGAATAAGGACAGGGGGCGCTAACTATGGCTACACCTTC. This translates into CASRIRTGGANYGYTF.

This rearrangement joins TRBV12-3 or TRBV12-4 to TRBJ2-7; maybe TRBD1 (7 bases). CDR3 size: 13 residues. Trimming took off 3 bases at V and 6 bases at J, with 12 bases between the two ends. This CDR3 reads CASSFQGGSEQYF. DNA for the CDR3: TGTGCCAGCAGTTTCCAGGGGGGCTCCGAGCAGTACTTC.

This chain uses TRBV6-5 with TRBJ2-1; D is unclear. The CDR3 sequence is 14 residues long. Germline CDR1 is MNHEY and CDR2 is SVGAGI. Trimming removed 2 bases at V and 4 bases at J, with 9 bases between. The CDR3 sequence is CASSYVTEYNEQFF. The DNA for the CDR3 is TGTGCCAGCAGTTACGTCACAGAATACAATGAGCAGTTCTTC.

The rearrangement links TRBV5-1 to TRBJ2-5, with a tentative D call TRBD1 (6 bases). Trimming pared 3 bases from V and 2 bases from J, leaving 11 bases between. CDR3 length equals 14 residues. Per germline, CDR1 SGHRS and CDR2 YFSETQ. The CDR3 reads CASSSGALQETQYF. In nucleotides, the CDR3 is TGCGCCAGCAGCTCAGGGGCCTTGCAAGAGACCCAGTACTTC.

The chain links TRBV28 to TRBJ2-2, with TRBD1 matching over 10 bases. After removal of 6 bases from V and 5 bases from J, the junction contained 9 bases not matched to a gene. This CDR3 spans 16 amino acids. Germline V CDR1 and CDR2: MDHEN, SYDVKM. This CDR3 is CASRTPGQGTTGELFF. DNA for the CDR3: TGTGCCAGCAGAACTCCGGGACAGGGGACGACCGGGGAGCTGTTTTTT.

The chain combines TRBV6-2 or TRBV6-3 with TRBJ1-4, with 7 nucleotides matching TRBD1. V trimming: 2 bases; J trimming: 0 bases; junction bases outside the gene matches: 0. This CDR3 region has 15 residues. CDR1 and CDR2 from the germline V gene are MNHEY and SVGEGT. CDR3 loop: CASSYGTATNEKLFF. The CDR3 DNA reads TGTGCCAGCAGTTACGGGACAGCAACTAATGAAAAACTGTTTTTT.

This clone was picked up one time. The rearrangement joins TRBV6-1 to TRBJ1-6; the match to TRBD1 covers 9 bases. Germline loops: CDR1 MNHNS, CDR2 SASEGT. With V trimmed by 2 bases and J by 11 bases, 10 bases remained unmatched. CDR3 size: 16 residues. CDR3 nucleotides: TGTGCCAGCAGTGAATTCCCGGGGACAGGGAATCCACCCCTCCACTTT. This gives the protein CASSEFPGTGNPPLHF.

The chain has TRBV30 and TRBJ2-1, with D perhaps matching TRBD2 (6 bases). The germline V gene has CDR1 GTSNPN and CDR2 SVGIG (reference sequence). The V end was cut by 2 bases, the J end by 4 bases, with 12 bases between. This CDR3 has 14 amino acids. Here the CDR3 DNA reads TGTGCCTGGAGTTTGGGCGGGGTTTACAATGAGCAGTTCTTC. Protein product: CAWSLGGVYNEQFF.